This T cell receptor beta chain was captured by sequencing in a study of T cell responses to AZD1222 COVID-19 vaccine. Only in-frame clones appear in the TCRdb table, and some are missing; sequencing was by immunoSEQ multiplex PCR. The sample lists 130,000 or so clones, over 75% occurring once. The CDR3 is 12 residues long. The ends lost 6 bases at V and 11 bases at J; junction bases unmatched: 7. The specimen comprised peripheral blood, sampled on day 0 of AZD1222 vaccination. The gene calls are TRBV12-3 or TRBV12-4 and TRBJ2-3, with 8 positions matching TRBD1. This receptor was obtained from an adult in good health. The CDR3 protein is CASSLPQGGQYF. In nucleotides, the CDR3 is TGTGCCAGCAGCCTCCCACAGGGGGGGCAGTATTTT.